These 5 T cell receptor beta chains share one sample of origin, sequenced in a study of cytomegalovirus exposure and HLA in healthy donors. Some clones are missing from TCRdb's copy, which holds only in-frame ones; the method was immunoSEQ multiplex PCR. Seen here are roughly 65,000 clones, approximately 90% observed once, and the top ten hold 3.1%. The material sequenced was PBMCs. All receptors derive from a man between 18 and 29 years old in good health and CMV-seronegative.

CDR3 residues: CAAWEGSSGNTIYF. The DNA for the CDR3 is TGTGCCGCATGGGAGGGTTCGAGCGGAAACACCATATATTTT. The V call is TRBV10-3, the J call TRBJ1-3; D is undetermined. CDR3 length: 14 residues. The V end was cut by 11 bases, the J end by 4 bases, with 18 bases between. From germline, CDR1 is ENHRY and CDR2 SYGVKD.

The gene calls are TRBV7-2 and TRBJ2-4; possibly TRBD1 for D (6 bases). Germline V gives CDR1 SGHTA, CDR2 FQGNSA. This CDR3 is 15 amino acids long. The V gene lost 3 bases and the J gene lost 3 bases, with 12 bases spanning the gap. The CDR3 DNA reads as TGTGCCAGCAGCTTGGGGGCGCCCGGCAAAAACATTCAGTACTTC. Residues: CASSLGAPGKNIQYF.

The CDR3 coding sequence is TGTGCCAGCAGTCGCCAGACTGAAGCTTTCTTT. Protein: CASSRQTEAFF. The chain recombines TRBV7-9 with TRBJ1-1; the D is unclear. The ends were cut back, 6 bases at V and 5 bases at J, with 7 bases in the middle. Germline values: CDR1 SEHNR, CDR2 FQNEAQ (reference sequence). The CDR3 length is 11 residues.

This chain uses TRBV28 with TRBJ2-7; 8 nucleotides align to TRBD2. CDR1 and CDR2 (germline): MDHEN, SYDVKM. This CDR3 is 15 amino acids long. Unmatched junction bases numbered 8, after V lost 6 bases and J lost 1 base. This chain's CDR3 is CASSPGGTRSYEQYF. The CDR3 DNA reads as TGTGCCAGCAGCCCGGGTGGGACTAGATCCTACGAGCAGTACTTC.

V usage is TRBV18 and J usage is TRBJ1-5, with 7 positions matching TRBD1. Trimming removed 5 bases from V and 1 base from J; junction bases left unmatched: 5. Germline values: CDR1 KGHSH, CDR2 LQKENI. The CDR3 spans 15 residues. The CDR3 nucleotides read TGTGCCAGCTCAACCGGGACAGCAAGCAATCAGCCCCAGCATTTT. It translates to CASSTGTASNQPQHF.